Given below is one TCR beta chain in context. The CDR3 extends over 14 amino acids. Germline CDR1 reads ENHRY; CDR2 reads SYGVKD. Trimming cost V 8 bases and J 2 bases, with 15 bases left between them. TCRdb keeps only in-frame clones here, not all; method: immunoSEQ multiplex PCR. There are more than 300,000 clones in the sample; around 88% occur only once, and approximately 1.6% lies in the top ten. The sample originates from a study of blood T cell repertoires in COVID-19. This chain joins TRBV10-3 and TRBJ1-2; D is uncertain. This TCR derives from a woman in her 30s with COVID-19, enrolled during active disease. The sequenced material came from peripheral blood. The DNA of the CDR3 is TGTGCCATCTGGTCACTATCGGGGAACTATGGCTACACCTTC. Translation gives CAIWSLSGNYGYTF.